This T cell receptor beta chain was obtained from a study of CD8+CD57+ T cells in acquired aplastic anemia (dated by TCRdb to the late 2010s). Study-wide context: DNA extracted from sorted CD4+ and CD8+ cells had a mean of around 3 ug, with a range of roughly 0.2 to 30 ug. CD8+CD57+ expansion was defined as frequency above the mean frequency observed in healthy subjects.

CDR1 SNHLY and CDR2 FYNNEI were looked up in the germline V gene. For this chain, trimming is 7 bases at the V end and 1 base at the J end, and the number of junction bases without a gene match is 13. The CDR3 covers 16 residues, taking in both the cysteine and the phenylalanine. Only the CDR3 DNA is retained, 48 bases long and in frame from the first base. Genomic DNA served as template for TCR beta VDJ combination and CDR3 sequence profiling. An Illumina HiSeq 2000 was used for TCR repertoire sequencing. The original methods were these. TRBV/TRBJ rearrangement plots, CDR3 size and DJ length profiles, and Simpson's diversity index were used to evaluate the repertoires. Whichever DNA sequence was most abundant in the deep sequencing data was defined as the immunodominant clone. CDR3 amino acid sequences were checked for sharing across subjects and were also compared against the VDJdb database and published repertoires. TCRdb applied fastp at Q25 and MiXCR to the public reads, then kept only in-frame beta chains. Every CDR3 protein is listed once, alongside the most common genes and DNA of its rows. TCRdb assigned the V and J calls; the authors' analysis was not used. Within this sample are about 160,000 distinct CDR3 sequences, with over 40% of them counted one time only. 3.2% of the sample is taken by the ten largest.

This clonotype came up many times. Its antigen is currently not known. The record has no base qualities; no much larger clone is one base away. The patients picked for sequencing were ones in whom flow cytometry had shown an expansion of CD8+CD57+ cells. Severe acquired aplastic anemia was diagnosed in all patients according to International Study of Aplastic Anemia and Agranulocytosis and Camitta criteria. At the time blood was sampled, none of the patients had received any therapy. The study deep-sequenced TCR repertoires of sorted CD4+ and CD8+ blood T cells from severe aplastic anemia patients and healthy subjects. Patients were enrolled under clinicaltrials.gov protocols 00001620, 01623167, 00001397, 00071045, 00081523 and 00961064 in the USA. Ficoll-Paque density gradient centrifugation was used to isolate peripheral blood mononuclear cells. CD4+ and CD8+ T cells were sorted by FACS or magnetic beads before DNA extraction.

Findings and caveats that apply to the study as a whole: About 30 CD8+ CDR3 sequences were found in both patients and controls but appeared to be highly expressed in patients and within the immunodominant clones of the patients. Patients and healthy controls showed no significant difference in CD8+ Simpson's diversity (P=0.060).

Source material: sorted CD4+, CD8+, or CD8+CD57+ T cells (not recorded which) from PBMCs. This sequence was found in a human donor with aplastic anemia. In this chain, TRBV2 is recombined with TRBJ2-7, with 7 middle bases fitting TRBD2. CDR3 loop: CASTWSGASGSYEQYF. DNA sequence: TGTGCCAGCACTTGGTCCGGGGCTAGCGGTTCCTACGAGCAGTACTTC.